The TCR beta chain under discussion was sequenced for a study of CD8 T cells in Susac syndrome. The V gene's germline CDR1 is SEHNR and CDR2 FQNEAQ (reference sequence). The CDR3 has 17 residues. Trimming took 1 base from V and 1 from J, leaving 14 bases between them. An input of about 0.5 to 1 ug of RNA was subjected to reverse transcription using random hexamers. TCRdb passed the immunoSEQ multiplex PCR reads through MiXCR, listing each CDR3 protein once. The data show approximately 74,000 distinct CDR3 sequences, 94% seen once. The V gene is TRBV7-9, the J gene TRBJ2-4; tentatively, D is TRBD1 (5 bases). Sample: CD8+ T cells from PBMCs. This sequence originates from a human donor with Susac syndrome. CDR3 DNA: TGTGCCAGCAGCTTAGTCCTTGTTGGGGCCGCCAAAAACATTCAGTACTTC. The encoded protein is CASSLVLVGAAKNIQYF.